This TCR beta chain is drawn from a study of read filtering for tumor transcriptome and immune sequencing. Whole-study context: R-ISS stage counts were under ten for I, about 15 for II, 6 or 7 for III. Per sample, TCR-region reads ranged about 4 to 11 million by IR-seq, roughly 75 to 1,400 by RNA-seq.

This library used about 400 ng RNA and molecular barcoded adaptors spanning alpha/delta and beta/gamma chains. TCRdb re-called the reads with MiXCR, one entry per CDR3 protein. The data contain tens of thousands of distinct CDR3 sequences, around 21% of them singletons. V shed 3 bases and J shed 10 bases, with 12 bases lying between them. The CDR3 runs to 11 residues. Germline-derived CDR1 and CDR2 are DFQATT and SNEGSKA (reference sequence). This clonotype was observed at least ten times. Its antigen remains unknown. Study results and caveats: RNA-seq captured clonotypes less deeply and reliably than IR-seq. Approximately 82% of IR-seq clonotypes had a single read, yet these held roughly 3.3% of reads.

The chain is built from TRBV20-1 and TRBJ1-1; perhaps TRBD1 as D (5 bases). This sequence was found in a donor at least 40 years old with multiple myeloma. The sample consisted of a population of CD138-negative cells sorted from bone marrow. The CDR3 DNA reads as TGCAGTGCTAGCAGACAGCCGACAGCTTTCTTT. Protein product: CSASRQPTAFF.